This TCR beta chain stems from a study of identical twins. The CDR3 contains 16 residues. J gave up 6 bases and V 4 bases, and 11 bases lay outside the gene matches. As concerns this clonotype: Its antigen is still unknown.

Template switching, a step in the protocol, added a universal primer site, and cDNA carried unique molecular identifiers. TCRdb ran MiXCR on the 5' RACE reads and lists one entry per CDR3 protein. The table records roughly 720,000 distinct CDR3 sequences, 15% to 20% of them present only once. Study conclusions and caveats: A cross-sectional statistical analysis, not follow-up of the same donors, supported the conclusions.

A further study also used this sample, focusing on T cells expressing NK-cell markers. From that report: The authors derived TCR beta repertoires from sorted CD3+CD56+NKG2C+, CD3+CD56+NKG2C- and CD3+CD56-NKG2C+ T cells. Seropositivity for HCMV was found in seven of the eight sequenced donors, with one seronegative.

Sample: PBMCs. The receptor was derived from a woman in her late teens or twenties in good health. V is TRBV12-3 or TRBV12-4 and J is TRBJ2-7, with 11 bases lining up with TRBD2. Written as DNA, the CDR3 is TGTGCCAGCAGTTCTCGGGGGGTAGCGGGAGGGCGCGAGCAGTACTTC. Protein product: CASSSRGVAGGREQYF.